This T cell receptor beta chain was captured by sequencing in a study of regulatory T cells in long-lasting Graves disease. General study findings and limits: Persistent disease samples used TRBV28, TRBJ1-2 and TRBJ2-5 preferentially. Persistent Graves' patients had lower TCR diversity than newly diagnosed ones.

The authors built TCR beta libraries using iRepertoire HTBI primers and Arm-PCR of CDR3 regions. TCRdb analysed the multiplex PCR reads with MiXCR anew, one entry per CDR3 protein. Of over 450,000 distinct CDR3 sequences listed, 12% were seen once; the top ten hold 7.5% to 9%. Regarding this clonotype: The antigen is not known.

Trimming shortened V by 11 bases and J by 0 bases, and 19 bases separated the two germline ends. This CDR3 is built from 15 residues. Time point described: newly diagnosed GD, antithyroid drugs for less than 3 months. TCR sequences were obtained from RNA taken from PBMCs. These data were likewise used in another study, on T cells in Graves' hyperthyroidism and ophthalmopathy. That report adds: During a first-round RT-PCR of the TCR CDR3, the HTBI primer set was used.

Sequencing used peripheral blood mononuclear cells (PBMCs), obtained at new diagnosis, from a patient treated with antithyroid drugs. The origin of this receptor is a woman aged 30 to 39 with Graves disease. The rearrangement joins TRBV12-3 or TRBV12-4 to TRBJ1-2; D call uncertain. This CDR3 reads CAHPRRAGPNYGYTF. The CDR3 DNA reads TGTGCCCACCCCCGGCGGGCAGGCCCTAACTATGGCTACACCTTC.